The 9 T cell receptor beta chains listed next were all sequenced from one sample in a study of shared T cell receptors in the human thymus. The data were produced by immunoSEQ multiplex PCR, yet TCRdb's version contains in-frame clones alone and is incomplete. Here the sample spans 720,000 or so clones, 75% to 90% being singletons. These sequences were also reported in another study, on human thymus T cells.

The material sequenced was thymocytes. The receptors derive from a girl under three years old with a congenital heart defect.

The chain joins TRBV9 to TRBJ2-2; the D gene is possibly TRBD1 (5 bases). The V gene's germline CDR1 is SGDLS and CDR2 YYNGEE. The ends were cut back, 5 bases at V and 7 bases at J, with 18 bases in the middle. CDR3 length equals 15 residues. In DNA form, the CDR3 reads TGTGCCAGCAGTGGCCGCCTCGACAGCAGCGGGGAGCTGTTTTTT. Its protein product is CASSGRLDSSGELFF. Looking up the rest from reference TRBV9 and TRBJ2-2 gives the full variable domain: DSGVTQTPKHLITATGQRVTLRCSPRSGDLSVYWYQQSLDQGLQFLIQYYNGEERAKGNILERFSAQQFPDLHSELNLSSLELGDSALYFCASSGRLDSSGELFFGEGSRLTVL.

V gene TRBV30 combines with J gene TRBJ2-1; the match to TRBD1 covers 8 bases. V gave up 4 bases and J gave up 5 bases; unmatched junction bases: 10. The CDR3 runs to 15 residues. Germline CDR1 and CDR2: GTSNPN and SVGIG (reference sequence). CDR3 nucleotide sequence: TGTGCCTGGATTAAAACAGGGGGAAAAAACAATGAGCAGTTCTTC. Its translation is CAWIKTGGKNNEQFF. Complete variable domain (other parts from reference TRBV30 and TRBJ2-1): SQTIHQWPATLVQPVGSPLSLECTVEGTSNPNLYWYRQAAGRGLQLLFYSVGIGQISSEVPQNLSASRPQDRQFILSSKKLLLSDSGFYLCAWIKTGGKNNEQFFGPGTRLTVL.

This chain uses TRBV11-2 with TRBJ2-3; no definite D call. Trimming removed 5 bases from V and 4 bases from J, with 13 bases in between. The CDR3 extends over 14 amino acids. Germline V gene sequence: CDR1 SGHAT, CDR2 FQNNGV. CDR3: CASSGQVRADTQYF. The CDR3 bases are TGTGCCAGCAGCGGGCAGGTTCGCGCAGATACGCAGTATTTT.

The chain links TRBV7-6 to TRBJ2-3, with D tentatively TRBD2 (5 bases). Germline V CDR1 and CDR2: SGHVS, FNYEAQ. The CDR3 is made up of 16 amino acids. Between the trimmed V and J ends, which lost 5 bases and 4 bases, there was a span of 19 bases. The CDR3 here is CASSAQAAEEADTQYF. The CDR3 DNA follows: TGTGCCAGCAGCGCCCAAGCGGCAGAAGAGGCAGATACGCAGTATTTT.

The rearrangement links TRBV30 to TRBJ1-3, with 9 bases fitting TRBD1. Germline V CDR1 and CDR2: GTSNPN, SVGIG (reference sequence). CDR3 length equals 16 residues. Trimming removed 3 bases from V and 6 bases from J; junction bases left unmatched: 12. CDR3 sequence (DNA): TGTGCCTGGAGCCCCCGGGACAGGGATTTGGAAAACACCATATATTTT. Protein product: CAWSPRDRDLENTIYF. The full variable domain, rest sourced from reference TRBV30 and TRBJ1-3, is SQTIHQWPATLVQPVGSPLSLECTVEGTSNPNLYWYRQAAGRGLQLLFYSVGIGQISSEVPQNLSASRPQDRQFILSSKKLLLSDSGFYLCAWSPRDRDLENTIYFGEGSWLTVV.

The chain employs TRBV6-1 and TRBJ1-6; D unclear. CDR1 MNHNS and CDR2 SASEGT come from the germline V gene. V dropped 3 bases and J dropped 9 bases, with 15 bases sitting between them. The length of the CDR3 is 15 residues. This chain's CDR3 is CASSETRMISSPLHF. In nucleotides, the CDR3 is TGTGCCAGCAGTGAGACAAGAATGATCAGTTCACCCCTCCACTTT.

V and J are TRBV23-1 and TRBJ2-3, with D perhaps TRBD1 (6 bases). TRBV23-1 is flagged as an ORF with uncertain function. The CDR3 consists of 11 residues. V was shortened by 9 bases and J by 12 bases, with 16 bases between the two germline ends. CDR3: CASSNRGGQYF. The CDR3 nucleotides are TGCGCCAGTTCTAACCGAGGGGGTCAGTATTTT.

The rearrangement joins TRBV4-1 to TRBJ1-2; possibly TRBD1 for D (6 bases). Trimming took off 1 base at V and 6 bases at J, with 30 bases between the two ends. Germline-derived CDR1 and CDR2 are MGHRA and YSYEKL. CDR3 length: 20 amino acids. The DNA of the CDR3 is TGCGCCAGCAGCCAAGGAGGCAGCCACGGGGGGCAACTCAATGACGATGGCTACACCTTC. Protein: CASSQGGSHGGQLNDDGYTF.

The gene calls are TRBV11-2 and TRBJ2-1; 10 bases map to TRBD2. The V gene end was trimmed by 4 bases and the J gene end by 2 bases; junction bases not matched to a gene: 14. Germline V lookup: CDR1 SGHAT, CDR2 FQNNGV. The CDR3 spans 19 residues. CDR3 region: CASSSKTPLAGVPYNEQFF. The CDR3 nucleotides read TGTGCCAGCAGCTCCAAGACCCCTCTAGCGGGGGTACCCTACAATGAGCAGTTCTTC.